The 9 T cell receptor beta chains in this list originate from one sample, sequenced in a study of T cells in Graves' hyperthyroidism and ophthalmopathy. RNA transcripts served as the template for amplifying TCR beta CDR3 regions. Using the HTBI primer set, a first-round RT-PCR was run on the TCR CDR3. Each CDR3 protein is one row after TCRdb ran MiXCR on the multiplex PCR reads. The table shows 700,000 to 950,000 distinct CDR3 sequences, with about a third occurring only once. The sample consisted of blood. These receptors originate from a woman aged 40 to 49 with Graves' hyperthyroidism.

This clonotype was picked up many times. V usage is TRBV7-8 and J usage is TRBJ2-7, with 7 bases identical to TRBD1. CDR1 and CDR2 (germline): SGHVS, FQNEAQ. V dropped 2 bases and J dropped 1; count of bases not matched to a gene: 8. The CDR3 has 16 amino acids. Written as DNA, the CDR3 is TGTGCCAGCAGCTTACTAGTCCCGGGACAGTCCTACGAGCAGTACTTC. The encoded protein is CASSLLVPGQSYEQYF.

The sample holds many counts of this clonotype. The rearrangement joins TRBV29-1 to TRBJ2-2; D remains unclear. The ends were cut back, 3 bases at V and 1 base at J, with 6 bases in the middle. The CDR3 runs to 13 residues. The germline CDR1 and CDR2 sequences are SQVTM and ANQGSEA. The CDR3 spells CSVETGNTGELFF. CDR3 bases: TGCAGCGTTGAGACGGGGAACACCGGGGAGCTGTTTTTT.

This clonotype has just a few counts. This chain connects TRBV4-1 to TRBJ2-5, with a tentative D call TRBD2 (5 bases). V was clipped by 5 bases and J by 3 bases, with 16 bases between them. CDR3 size: 15 residues. CDR1 is MGHRA and CDR2 is YSYEKL in the germline V gene. CDR3 DNA sequence: TGCGCCAGCAGCAACGGCGCGGCAGCGGAAGAGACCCAGTACTTC. Encoded protein: CASSNGAAAEETQYF.

In nucleotides, the CDR3 is TGTGCCAGTAGTCCCGGACGCACCTCTGGGGCCAACGTCCTGACTTTC. Residues: CASSPGRTSGANVLTF. V is TRBV19 and J is TRBJ2-6; D is ambiguous. The CDR3 length is 16 residues. Trimming pared 5 bases from V and 0 bases from J, leaving 11 bases between. Germline-derived CDR1 and CDR2 are LNHDA and SQIVND (reference sequence).

This clonotype was seen a single time. The chain is built from TRBV2 and TRBJ1-2, with D perhaps TRBD1 (5 bases). CDR3 length: 13 amino acids. The germline CDR1 and CDR2 sequences are SNHLY and FYNNEI. Trimming removed 11 bases from V and 7 bases from J, with 20 bases in between. CDR3 bases: TGTGCCTGGATGGAGGAGGGGATGGGTGGCTACACCTTC. Translated, it gives CAWMEEGMGGYTF.

This chain joins TRBV12-3 or TRBV12-4 and TRBJ1-4, with 8 bases fitting TRBD1. The CDR3 loop spans 14 amino acids. V lost 7 bases and J lost 4; bases outside the gene matches: 5. The CDR3 spells CASNRQGINEKLFF. CDR3 nucleotides: TGTGCCAGCAACAGACAGGGGATTAATGAAAAACTGTTTTTT.

V usage is TRBV20-1 and J usage is TRBJ2-7; 8 positions match TRBD1. Germline V lookup: CDR1 DFQATT, CDR2 SNEGSKA (reference sequence). The trim removed 5 bases at V and 3 bases at J, leaving 12 bases unmatched. This CDR3 contains 15 residues. CDR3 amino acids: CSASSVDRGFYEQYF. The CDR3 DNA is TGCAGTGCTTCCTCGGTAGACAGGGGATTCTACGAGCAGTACTTC.

This clonotype has just a few counts. This rearrangement joins TRBV2 to TRBJ2-7, with D possibly being TRBD1 (5 bases). V dropped 5 bases and J dropped 5 bases, with 16 bases sitting between them. The CDR3 has 14 residues. CDR1 and CDR2 (germline): SNHLY, FYNNEI. CDR3 region: CASSYTGLKDEQYF. The CDR3 region has the DNA TGTGCCAGCAGTTACACAGGCCTAAAGGACGAGCAGTACTTC.

This clonotype was found a few times. The chain is built from TRBV7-2 and TRBJ2-7; maybe TRBD2 (6 bases). Trimming took 1 base from V and 3 from J, leaving 13 bases between them. This CDR3 has 15 residues. Per germline, CDR1 SGHTA and CDR2 FQGNSA. The CDR3 loop is CASSLVGGTYYEQYF. CDR3 DNA sequence: TGTGCCAGCAGCTTAGTTGGGGGGACTTACTACGAGCAGTACTTC.